One sample yielded the 8 T cell receptor beta chains listed below, sequenced in a study of T-cell memory formation after mild COVID-19. MiXCR, applied by TCRdb to the 5' RACE reads, yields one record per CDR3 protein. The table shows 450,000 or so distinct CDR3 sequences, with 25% occurring only once. The sequencing input was PBMCs or a T cell subset sorted from them (not recorded which). These receptors were taken from an adult woman who had mild COVID-19 (a few samples of this study predate the infection). Cell type and time point are not known.

The chain employs TRBV29-1 and TRBJ1-1; D is possibly TRBD1 (6 bases). There are 15 residues in the CDR3. Trimming took off 5 bases at V and 0 bases at J, with 16 bases between the two ends. The germline V gene encodes CDR1 SQVTM and CDR2 ANQGSEA. The CDR3 spells CSVPWGGLMNTEAFF. CDR3 nucleotide sequence: TGCAGCGTTCCTTGGGGGGGCCTCATGAACACTGAAGCTTTCTTT.

The V gene is TRBV7-8, the J gene TRBJ2-1; 13 nucleotides match TRBD2. J lost 11 bases, V lost 5 bases, and 18 bases had no gene match. The CDR3 has 18 amino acids. Germline CDR1 SGHVS, CDR2 FQNEAQ. CDR3 sequence reads: CASSPRPLLAGGLPKQFF. In DNA, the CDR3 is TGTGCCAGCAGCCCCCGTCCACTACTAGCGGGGGGGCTCCCCAAGCAGTTCTTC.

The chain couples TRBV5-1 to TRBJ1-1; possible D gene TRBD1, 5 bases. Germline CDR1 reads SGHRS; CDR2 reads YFSETQ. This CDR3 comprises 16 residues. V dropped 0 bases and J dropped 0 bases, with 12 bases sitting between them. The CDR3 bases are TGCGCCAGCAGCTTGGTCGGGACGGTGATGAACACTGAAGCTTTCTTT. Amino acid sequence: CASSLVGTVMNTEAFF.

The sample holds a few counts of this clonotype. This chain connects TRBV14 to TRBJ2-2; D uncertain. V lost 1 base to trimming and J lost 0 bases, with 0 bases between them. The germline V gene encodes CDR1 SGHDN and CDR2 FVKESK. The CDR3 has 13 amino acids. This CDR3 is CASSQANTGELFF. The CDR3 DNA follows: TGTGCCAGCAGCCAAGCGAACACCGGGGAGCTGTTTTTT. Combining the CDR3 with reference TRBV14 and TRBJ2-2 gives the whole variable domain EAGVTQFPSHSVIEKGQTVTLRCDPISGHDNLYWYRRVMGKEIKFLLHFVKESKQDESGMPNNRFLAERTGGTYSTLKVQPAELEDSGVYFCASSQANTGELFFGEGSRLTVL.

This clonotype was seen more than once but under ten times. The chain is built from TRBV9 and TRBJ1-6; tentative D call: TRBD1 (6 bases). The V gene lost 4 bases and the J gene lost 7 bases, with 21 bases spanning the gap. CDR1 and CDR2 from the germline V gene are SGDLS and YYNGEE. This CDR3 is built from 17 residues. CDR3 bases: TGTGCCAGCAGCACCCGCCGGGACATTGTTTTAAATTCACCCCTCCACTTT. Encoded protein: CASSTRRDIVLNSPLHF.

The rearrangement joins TRBV15 to TRBJ1-5, with D possibly TRBD1 on 5 matching bases. The V end lost 1 base, the J end lost 8 bases, and 12 bases lay between the germline ends. CDR1 is LNHNV, CDR2 YYDKDF, per germline (reference sequence). The CDR3 totals 14 residues. In nucleotides, the CDR3 is TGTGCCACCAGCAGAGGGTCAGGGTTGGAGCCCCAGCATTTT. This gives the protein CATSRGSGLEPQHF.

This clonotype was observed a few times. CDR3 sequence: CASSFGTGPGDTQYF. The CDR3 nucleotides are TGCGCCAGCAGCTTCGGGACAGGCCCGGGAGATACGCAGTATTTT. The genes are TRBV5-1 and TRBJ2-3; 8 nucleotides align to TRBD1. Germline assignment: CDR1 SGHRS and CDR2 YFSETQ. The CDR3 loop spans 15 amino acids. With V trimmed by 2 bases and J by 5 bases, 7 bases remained unmatched.

V is TRBV6-5 and J is TRBJ2-2, with a possible D match to TRBD2 (5 bases). This CDR3 comprises 16 residues. Germline lookup yields CDR1 MNHEY and CDR2 SVGAGI. V lost 0 bases, J lost 0 bases, and 8 bases lay in between. CDR3 sequence: CASSYSGAANTGELFF. DNA of the CDR3: TGTGCCAGCAGTTACTCAGGAGCGGCGAACACCGGGGAGCTGTTTTTT.